This T cell receptor (beta chain) is from a study of radiotherapy plus CTLA-4 blockade in lung cancer. Libraries were prepared by immunoSEQ multiplex PCR; TCRdb keeps only in-frame clonotypes and omits some of them. Here the sample spans roughly 57,000 clones, 70% to 85% being singletons. This sequence originates from a human donor with non-small cell lung cancer whose response to radiotherapy plus ipilimumab could not be evaluated. Specimen: peripheral blood, collected from a patient treated with radiotherapy plus ipilimumab.

The CDR3 loop is CASRLAGGNQPQHF. CDR3 bases: TGTGCCAGTAGGTTGGCGGGTGGTAATCAGCCCCAGCATTTT. This chain uses TRBV6-5 with TRBJ1-5; D call uncertain. Trimming shortened V by 9 bases and J by 4 bases, and 16 bases separated the two germline ends. There are 14 residues in the CDR3. CDR1 and CDR2 from the germline V gene are MNHEY and SVGAGI.